These 14 T cell receptor beta chains came from one sample sequenced in a study of CD8+ T cells in alopecia areata. cDNA prepared by RNA extraction and subsequent reverse transcription served as the template for sequencing. This table comes from immunoSEQ multiplex PCR, and its TCRdb copy is limited to in-frame clones, with some not included. The sample yields roughly 170,000 clones, around three fifths seen once. The starting material was CD4+ T cells sorted from blood, obtained at week 0. These receptors were taken from a human donor with alopecia areata.

The chain couples TRBV6-5 to TRBJ2-1; possible D gene TRBD2, 5 bases. Trimming stripped 5 bases from V and 4 bases from J, with 12 bases between. The CDR3 has 14 amino acids. Germline CDR1 is MNHEY and CDR2 is SVGAGI. CDR3 residues: CASSPRGSYNEQFF. The CDR3 nucleotides read TGTGCCAGCAGTCCCCGAGGGAGTTACAATGAGCAGTTCTTC.

V and J are TRBV2 and TRBJ1-1; D not resolved. CDR3 length: 14 amino acids. Germline CDR1 reads SNHLY; CDR2 reads FYNNEI. V was trimmed by 0 bases and J by 5 bases, leaving 10 bases between them. CDR3 amino acids: CASSEAPRGTEAFF. Here the CDR3 DNA reads TGTGCCAGCAGTGAAGCGCCGCGTGGGACTGAAGCTTTCTTT.

The rearrangement joins TRBV5-1 to TRBJ2-5, with D perhaps given as TRBD1 or TRBD2 (5 bases each). V was shortened by 6 bases and J by 5 bases, with 20 bases between the two germline ends. The germline CDR1 and CDR2 sequences are SGHRS and YFSETQ. This CDR3 is built from 15 residues. The CDR3 DNA sequence: TGCGCCAGCAACCGGGGCGAGCCGAATGTGGAGACCCAGTACTTC. As protein: CASNRGEPNVETQYF.

DNA for the CDR3: TGCGCCAGCAGCTTGGAGGCAGGGTCTAGCTATGGCTACACCTTC. This codes for CASSLEAGSSYGYTF. The rearrangement links TRBV5-1 to TRBJ1-2; weak D call: TRBD1 (5 bases). This CDR3 contains 15 residues. Trimming shortened V by 0 bases and J by 4 bases, and 13 bases separated the two germline ends. CDR1 is SGHRS and CDR2 is YFSETQ in the germline V gene.

The chain links TRBV5-6 to TRBJ2-5, with TRBD2 identical over 9 bases. Trimming took 9 bases from V and 2 from J; bases not matched to a gene: 8. This CDR3 comprises 14 residues. Germline values: CDR1 SGHDT, CDR2 YYEEEE. The CDR3 loop reads CATHGLATQETQYF. The CDR3 DNA follows: TGTGCCACTCACGGACTAGCGACACAAGAGACCCAGTACTTC.

The chain recombines TRBV2 with TRBJ1-1; TRBD1 aligns across 8 bases. The V gene end was trimmed by 6 bases and the J gene end by 0 bases; junction bases not matched to a gene: 3. There are 14 residues in the CDR3. The V gene's germline CDR1 is SNHLY and CDR2 FYNNEI. The CDR3 spells CASREDRVNTEAFF. The CDR3 nucleotides read TGTGCCAGCAGAGAGGACAGGGTGAACACTGAAGCTTTCTTT.

This clone was seen only once. The V call is TRBV27, the J call TRBJ1-5, with D tentatively TRBD1 (6 bases). CDR3 length equals 15 residues. The V gene's germline CDR1 is MNHEY and CDR2 SMNVEV (reference sequence). Trimming removed 2 bases at V and 3 bases at J, with 11 bases between. This chain's CDR3 is CASSLGTRNNQPQHF. The CDR3, as DNA: TGTGCCAGCAGTTTAGGGACACGGAACAATCAGCCCCAGCATTTT.

The CDR3 here is CAWSWESEAFF. The DNA for the CDR3 is TGTGCCTGGAGCTGGGAGTCCGAAGCTTTCTTT. The chain links TRBV30 to TRBJ1-1, with D unclear. V lost 3 bases, J lost 8 bases, and 10 bases lay in between. The CDR3 has 11 residues. Germline V CDR1 and CDR2: GTSNPN, SVGIG (reference sequence).

V usage is TRBV7-6 and J usage is TRBJ2-4; 11 bases align to TRBD1. The V gene end was trimmed by 2 bases and the J gene end by 0 bases; junction bases not matched to a gene: 9. CDR1 is SGHVS, CDR2 FNYEAQ, per germline. CDR3 length: 19 residues. The CDR3 loop reads CASSLSPRGQGVAKNIQYF. The CDR3 DNA follows: TGTGCCAGCAGCTTAAGCCCTAGGGGACAGGGGGTAGCCAAAAACATTCAGTACTTC.

The V gene is TRBV5-1, the J gene TRBJ2-3; the D is unclear. Deletions cut 5 bases from V and 1 base from J, with 2 bases between. This CDR3 has 11 residues. Per germline, CDR1 SGHRS and CDR2 YFSETQ. In DNA form, the CDR3 reads TGCGCCAGCAGGGGCACAGATACGCAGTATTTT. This translates into CASRGTDTQYF.

This clone is medium-sized. J is TRBJ2-2 and V is TRBV19; TRBD1 or TRBD2 may be the D gene (5 bases each). Germline values: CDR1 LNHDA, CDR2 SQIVND (reference sequence). Trimming stripped 6 bases from V and 0 bases from J, with 11 bases between. The CDR3 covers 15 residues. The CDR3 region is CASRPGPTNTGELFF. In DNA form, the CDR3 reads TGTGCCAGTAGACCGGGACCGACGAACACCGGGGAGCTGTTTTTT.

The rearrangement links TRBV6-5 to TRBJ2-7; D is possibly TRBD1 (5 bases). The CDR3 runs 12 residues. CDR1 MNHEY and CDR2 SVGAGI come from the germline V gene. V was clipped by 7 bases and J by 2 bases, with 9 bases between them. This CDR3 reads CASTGSTYEQYF. CDR3 DNA sequence: TGTGCCAGCACAGGGTCTACCTACGAGCAGTACTTC.

The V and J genes are TRBV5-6 and TRBJ2-2; a weak D match, TRBD1 (6 bases). The V end lost 8 bases, the J end lost 4 bases, and 9 bases lay between the germline ends. Germline V CDR1 and CDR2: SGHDT, YYEEEE. The CDR3 has 12 residues. The CDR3 DNA reads TGTGCCAGTGTCAGGGGCACCGGGGAGCTGTTTTTT. Residues: CASVRGTGELFF.

The chain has TRBV30 and TRBJ2-1, with TRBD2 as a possible D gene (6 bases). Germline lookup yields CDR1 GTSNPN and CDR2 SVGIG (reference sequence). Between the trimmed V and J ends, which lost 1 base and 0 bases, there was a span of 7 bases. This CDR3 has 14 amino acids. The CDR3 coding sequence is TGTGCCTGGAGTGCCGGGAGCTCCTACAATGAGCAGTTCTTC. Its translation: CAWSAGSSYNEQFF.